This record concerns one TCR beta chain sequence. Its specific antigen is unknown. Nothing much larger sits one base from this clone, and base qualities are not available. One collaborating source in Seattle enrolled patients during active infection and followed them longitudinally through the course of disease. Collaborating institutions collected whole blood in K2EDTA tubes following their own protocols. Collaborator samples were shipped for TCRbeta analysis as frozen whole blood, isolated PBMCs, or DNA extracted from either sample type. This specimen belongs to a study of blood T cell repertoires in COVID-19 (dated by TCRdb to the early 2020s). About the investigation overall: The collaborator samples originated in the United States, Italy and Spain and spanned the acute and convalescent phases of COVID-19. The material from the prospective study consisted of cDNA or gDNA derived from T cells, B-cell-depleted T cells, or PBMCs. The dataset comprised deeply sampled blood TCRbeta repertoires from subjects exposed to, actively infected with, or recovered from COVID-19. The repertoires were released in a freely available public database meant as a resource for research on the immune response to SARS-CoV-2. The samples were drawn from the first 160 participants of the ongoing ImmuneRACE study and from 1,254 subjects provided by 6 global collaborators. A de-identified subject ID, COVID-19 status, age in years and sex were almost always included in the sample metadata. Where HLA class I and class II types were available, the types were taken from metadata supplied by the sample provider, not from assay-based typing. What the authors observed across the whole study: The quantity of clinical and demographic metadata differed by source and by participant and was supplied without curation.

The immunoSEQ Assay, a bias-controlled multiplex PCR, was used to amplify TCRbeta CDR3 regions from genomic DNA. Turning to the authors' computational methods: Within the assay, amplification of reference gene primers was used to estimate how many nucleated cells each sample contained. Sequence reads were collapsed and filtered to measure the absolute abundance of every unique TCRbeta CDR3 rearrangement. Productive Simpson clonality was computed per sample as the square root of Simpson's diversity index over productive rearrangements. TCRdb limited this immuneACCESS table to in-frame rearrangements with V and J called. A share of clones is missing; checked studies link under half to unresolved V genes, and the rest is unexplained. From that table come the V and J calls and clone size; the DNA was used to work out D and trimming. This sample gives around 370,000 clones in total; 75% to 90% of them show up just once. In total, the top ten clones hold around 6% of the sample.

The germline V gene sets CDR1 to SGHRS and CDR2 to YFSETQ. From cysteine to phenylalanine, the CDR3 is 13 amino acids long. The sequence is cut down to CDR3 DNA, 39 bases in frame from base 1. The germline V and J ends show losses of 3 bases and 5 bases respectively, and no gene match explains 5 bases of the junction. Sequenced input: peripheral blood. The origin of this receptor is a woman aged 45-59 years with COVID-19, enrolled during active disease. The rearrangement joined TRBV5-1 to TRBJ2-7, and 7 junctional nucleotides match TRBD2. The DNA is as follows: TGCGCCAGCAGCTCTATAACTAGCGACGAGCAGTACTTC. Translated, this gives CASSSITSDEQYF.